The next 8 T cell receptor beta chains were all read from a single sample in a study of T-cell memory formation after mild COVID-19 (dated by TCRdb to the early 2020s). To prepare the library, 5' RACE was applied. Sequenced on an Illumina NovaSeq 6000. TCRdb ran its own pipeline on the public reads, namely fastp trimming at Q25 and MiXCR clone calling, and kept in-frame beta chains. Rows with one shared CDR3 protein collapse into an entry with the most common genes and DNA. The sample yields roughly 550,000 distinct CDR3 sequences; about a fifth were counted once. The top ten clonotypes cover approximately 12% of the sample. The material sequenced was PBMCs or a T cell subset sorted from them (not recorded which). These receptors were taken from an adult woman who had mild COVID-19 (a few samples of this study predate the infection). The sample titles of this study are shuffled in the database, so cell type and time point are left out; the donor was told from shared clones.

The chain employs TRBV18 and TRBJ2-7, with unresolved D. Germline loops: CDR1 KGHSH, CDR2 LQKENI. The CDR3 spans 15 residues. Trimming shortened V by 0 bases and J by 3 bases, and 12 bases separated the two germline ends. CDR3 DNA: TGTGCCAGCTCACCACCGGGTCCAGCCTACTACGAGCAGTACTTC. Its protein is CASSPPGPAYYEQYF.

This chain connects TRBV5-1 to TRBJ1-3; D might be TRBD1 (6 bases). The CDR3 has 14 amino acids. The V end was cut by 1 base, the J end by 3 bases, with 8 bases between. CDR1 is SGHRS, CDR2 YFSETQ, per germline. CDR3 sequence: CASSLTGIGNTIYF. The CDR3 nucleotides read TGCGCCAGCAGCTTGACAGGGATTGGAAACACCATATATTTT.

The sample holds a few counts of this clonotype. The rearrangement joins TRBV7-9 to TRBJ2-1; 7 bases align to TRBD2. V shed 3 bases and J 9 bases; nucleotides not matched to a gene: 14. The CDR3 loop spans 16 amino acids. The V gene's germline CDR1 is SEHNR and CDR2 FQNEAQ (reference sequence). The CDR3 spells CASSFRRGGSEGEQFF. The CDR3 coding sequence is TGTGCCAGCAGCTTTAGGAGAGGCGGGAGTGAGGGTGAGCAGTTCTTC.

The chain carries TRBV3-1 and TRBJ1-1; possibly TRBD1 for D (5 bases). The CDR3 loop spans 13 amino acids. Germline-derived CDR1 and CDR2 are LGHDT and YNNKEL (reference sequence). V was cut by 3 bases and J by 10 bases, with 15 bases left in between. The CDR3 reads CASSQPSGRGAFF. Written as DNA, the CDR3 is TGTGCCAGCAGCCAGCCCTCAGGGCGGGGAGCTTTCTTT.

V usage is TRBV12-3 or TRBV12-4 and J usage is TRBJ2-7; possible D gene TRBD2, 6 bases. Trimming removed 3 bases at V and 6 bases at J, with 15 bases between. CDR3 length: 14 residues. The CDR3 bases are TGTGCCAGCAGTTTGGGGCCCAGGGAGGCCGAGCAGTACTTC. It specifies CASSLGPREAEQYF.

V and J are TRBV5-6 and TRBJ2-5, with 12 positions matching TRBD2. The CDR3 consists of 17 residues. V lost 1 base, J lost 4 bases, and 8 bases stayed unmatched. The germline V gene has CDR1 SGHDT and CDR2 YYEEEE. The CDR3 DNA sequence: TGTGCCAGCAGCTTGCTTGCTAGCGGGGGGGCCAGAGAGACCCAGTACTTC. This translates into CASSLLASGGARETQYF.

This clonotype was counted a few times. V gene TRBV29-1 combines with J gene TRBJ2-7; D is undetermined. Germline loops: CDR1 SQVTM, CDR2 ANQGSEA. Trimming took 2 bases from V and 7 from J, leaving 15 bases between them. The CDR3 extends over 13 amino acids. CDR3 coding DNA: TGCAGCGTTGAATTCCCCCCCGTGGGGGAGCAGTACTTC. Translated, it gives CSVEFPPVGEQYF.

This clonotype was recorded at least ten times. The chain couples TRBV5-1 to TRBJ2-2; no reliable D call. This CDR3 is built from 12 residues. The V gene lost 7 bases and the J gene lost 6 bases, with 10 bases spanning the gap. Germline V lookup: CDR1 SGHRS, CDR2 YFSETQ. CDR3 in amino acids: CASYLVAGELFF. As DNA, the CDR3 is TGCGCCAGCTATCTAGTCGCCGGGGAGCTGTTTTTT.